The next 17 T cell receptor beta chains were all read from a single sample in a study of shared clonotypes between healthy human individuals. TCRdb's copy holds only in-frame clones and misses some; the assay was immunoSEQ multiplex PCR. The sample contains about 1,900,000 clones, about 95% of which appear only once. In the naive CD8 group, cells lacked CD45RO and were positively selected for CCR7, so terminally differentiated effector memory CD45RA+ cells were left out. Sequenced sample: naive CD8+ T cells sorted from blood. The receptors shown here come from a man aged 18 to 29 in good health.

The chain recombines TRBV11-2 with TRBJ2-1, with 11 bases that match TRBD2. The V gene's germline CDR1 is SGHAT and CDR2 FQNNGV. After removal of 1 base from V and 9 bases from J, the junction contained 8 bases not matched to a gene. The CDR3 covers 16 residues. The CDR3 DNA is TGTGCCAGCAGCTTAGTCCGGACTAGCGGGTTGGGTGAGCAGTTCTTC. Amino acids: CASSLVRTSGLGEQFF.

V is TRBV28 and J is TRBJ2-7; no clear D. CDR1 and CDR2 from the germline V gene are MDHEN and SYDVKM. Trimming stripped 6 bases from V and 7 bases from J, with 16 bases between. The CDR3 runs to 13 residues. In DNA form, the CDR3 reads TGTGCCAGCAGCCTTGCCCTGGGGTATGAGCAGTACTTC. Amino acids: CASSLALGYEQYF.

The V and J genes are TRBV4-2 and TRBJ1-1; D is perhaps TRBD1 (6 bases). Germline-derived CDR1 and CDR2 are LGHNA and YNFKEQ. The V and J ends lost 5 bases and 5 bases respectively, with 15 bases between them. The CDR3 length is 14 residues. Here the CDR3 DNA reads TGTGCCAGCAGCACACCGACAGGCAATACTGAAGCTTTCTTT. It yields the protein CASSTPTGNTEAFF.

The gene calls are TRBV5-4 and TRBJ2-1; D might be TRBD1 or TRBD2, each matching 5 bases. Germline loops: CDR1 SGHNT, CDR2 YYREEE (reference sequence). Trimming left V 0 bases short and J 6 bases short, with 22 bases between. This CDR3 comprises 18 residues. For the CDR3, the DNA is TGTGCCAGCAGCTTGGACGGTACCGTACTCGGGGCAGTCAATGAGCAGTTCTTC. Protein sequence: CASSLDGTVLGAVNEQFF. The whole variable domain, filled in from reference TRBV5-4 and TRBJ2-1, reads ETGVTQSPTHLIKTRGQQVTLRCSSQSGHNTVSWYQQALGQGPQFIFQYYREEENGRGNFPPRFSGLQFPNYSSELNVNALELDDSALYLCASSLDGTVLGAVNEQFFGPGTRLTVL.

The genes are TRBV30 and TRBJ2-7; the match to TRBD2 covers 11 bases. Germline loops: CDR1 GTSNPN, CDR2 SVGIG (reference sequence). This CDR3 comprises 15 residues. Trimming cost V 0 bases and J 6 bases; bases outside gene matches: 7. The CDR3 DNA follows: TGTGCCTGGAGTGTACAGGGGACTAGCGGATCCGAGCAGTACTTC. Its translation is CAWSVQGTSGSEQYF.

The rearrangement links TRBV10-2 to TRBJ1-4, with unresolved D. CDR3 size: 12 residues. Germline V gives CDR1 WSHSY, CDR2 SAAADI. Trimming stripped 6 bases from V and 5 bases from J, with 7 bases between. CDR3 DNA sequence: TGCGCCAGCAGCCCGACGAATGAAAAACTGTTTTTT. Amino acids: CASSPTNEKLFF.

This chain connects TRBV6-5 to TRBJ1-1, with D perhaps TRBD1 (6 bases). Deletions cut 1 base from V and 4 bases from J, with 16 bases between. The CDR3 runs 16 residues. Germline V CDR1 and CDR2: MNHEY, SVGAGI. In DNA, the CDR3 is TGTGCCAGCAGTTACTGGGGGGCAGGTCTAAGCACTGAAGCTTTCTTT. The encoded protein is CASSYWGAGLSTEAFF.

The chain couples TRBV27 to TRBJ2-6; 11 bases align to TRBD1. The CDR3 covers 17 residues. V shed 6 bases, J shed 0 bases, and the junction held 4 bases outside the gene matches. The germline CDR1 and CDR2 sequences are MNHEY and SMNVEV (reference sequence). DNA for the CDR3: TGTGCCAGCAGAAAGGGACAGGGGGTCTCTGGGGCCAACGTCCTGACTTTC. Its translation: CASRKGQGVSGANVLTF.

The V call is TRBV4-3, the J call TRBJ2-1, with TRBD2 identical over 7 bases. The CDR3 runs 16 residues. The germline CDR1 and CDR2 sequences are LGHNA and YSLEER. The ends lost 4 bases at V and 5 bases at J; junction bases unmatched: 11. The DNA for the CDR3 is TGCGCCAGCAGCCCAGATGGGGGGGAGGGAGACAATGAGCAGTTCTTC. Translating gives CASSPDGGEGDNEQFF.

The chain combines TRBV5-6 with TRBJ1-3, with 7 bases aligning to TRBD1. Trimming removed 4 bases from V and 6 bases from J; junction bases left unmatched: 4. Germline V gives CDR1 SGHDT, CDR2 YYEEEE. The CDR3 runs 13 residues. DNA for the CDR3: TGTGCCAGCAGCGTCGGACAGGAAAACACCATATATTTT. The encoded protein is CASSVGQENTIYF.

V is TRBV29-1 and J is TRBJ2-2; D remains unclear. The CDR3 contains 13 residues. Germline V gene lookup returns CDR1 SQVTM and CDR2 ANQGSEA. The germline V and J ends were trimmed by 4 bases and 1 base, with 7 bases remaining between them. The CDR3 DNA is TGCAGCGTTGGGACCGAGAACACCGGGGAGCTGTTTTTT. Protein product: CSVGTENTGELFF.

The chain is built from TRBV11-2 and TRBJ1-4; the D is unclear. The V and J ends lost 1 base and 0 bases respectively, with 9 bases between them. The CDR3 loop spans 16 amino acids. Germline V gene lookup returns CDR1 SGHAT and CDR2 FQNNGV. DNA for the CDR3: TGTGCCAGCAGCTTAGGAACAGCCGCAACTAATGAAAAACTGTTTTTT. Translated, it gives CASSLGTAATNEKLFF.

The CDR3 sequence is CASRGAEGKLFF. CDR3 DNA: TGTGCCAGCCGGGGGGCCGAAGGAAAACTGTTTTTT. This rearrangement joins TRBV6-5 to TRBJ1-4; a possible D gene is TRBD1 (6 bases). Between the trimmed V and J ends, which lost 8 bases and 10 bases, there was a span of 14 bases. The CDR3 is 12 amino acids. The germline gives CDR1 MNHEY, CDR2 SVGAGI.

The chain employs TRBV7-9 and TRBJ2-7; 7 bases are shared with TRBD1. Germline assignment: CDR1 SEHNR and CDR2 FQNEAQ (reference sequence). The CDR3 has 16 amino acids. With V trimmed by 0 bases and J by 3 bases, 8 bases remained unmatched. CDR3 sequence reads: CASSLAAGGPLYEQYF. CDR3 coding DNA: TGTGCCAGCAGCTTAGCGGCAGGGGGTCCCCTCTACGAGCAGTACTTC.

Turning to this clone: The same CDR3 also results from other DNA sequences found in this sample. The gene calls are TRBV5-6 and TRBJ1-1, with D maybe TRBD1 (6 bases). The CDR3 has 13 residues. Germline V CDR1 and CDR2: SGHDT, YYEEEE. V lost 2 bases and J 1 base, leaving 6 bases between the germline ends. Written as DNA, the CDR3 is TGTGCCAGCAGCTTACAGGGGAACACTGAAGCTTTCTTT. Its protein product is CASSLQGNTEAFF.

The rearrangement joins TRBV4-3 to TRBJ2-5; no clear D. This CDR3 has 13 amino acids. CDR1 is LGHNA and CDR2 is YSLEER in the germline V gene. V was clipped by 8 bases and J by 5 bases, with 15 bases between them. DNA of the CDR3: TGCGCCAGCTCCCCCGCGGATTGGGAGACCCAGTACTTC. The encoded protein is CASSPADWETQYF.

V is TRBV11-2 and J is TRBJ1-6, with no clear D. V lost 5 bases to trimming and J lost 0 bases, with 11 bases between them. Germline V CDR1 and CDR2: SGHAT, FQNNGV. This CDR3 is 16 amino acids long. This CDR3 is CASSRTPNSYNSPLHF. In DNA form, the CDR3 reads TGTGCCAGCAGCCGTACCCCGAACTCCTATAATTCACCCCTCCACTTT.